This T cell receptor (beta chain) was sequenced during a study of T cells in Graves' hyperthyroidism and ophthalmopathy. Study-wide findings and caveats: With a median lead of about 6.9 months before onset, the model predicted ophthalmopathy.

The source material, RNA transcripts, was used to amplify TCR beta CDR3 regions. Using the HTBI primer set, a first-round RT-PCR was run on the TCR CDR3. TCRdb re-derived calls from the multiplex PCR reads in MiXCR, one entry per CDR3 protein. The table shows approximately 320,000 distinct CDR3 sequences, with 16% occurring only once. Used for diagnoses were clinical symptoms, serum thyroxine and TRAb, thyroid ultrasound and orbital computed tomography. Out of over 7.5 ml of fresh peripheral blood came the PBMCs. The CDR3 has 14 residues. The V gene's germline CDR1 is MGHDK and CDR2 SYGVNS. Trimming shortened V by 4 bases and J by 7 bases, and 17 bases separated the two germline ends. The table lists this clonotype with a few counts. Its antigen is unidentified.

This chain uses TRBV25-1 with TRBJ2-7, with D possibly called TRBD1 or TRBD2 (6 bases each). The sequencing sample was made of blood. The clonotype originates from a man aged 25 to 45 with Graves' hyperthyroidism. CDR3 residues: CASSGRGGFREQYF. CDR3 in DNA: TGTGCCAGCAGTGGTCGAGGGGGGTTTAGGGAGCAGTACTTC.